These 32 T cell receptor beta chains share one sample of origin, sequenced in a study of OX40 agonist ivuxolimab in advanced cancers. Profiling relied on immunoSEQ multiplex PCR, and the TCRdb table lists in-frame clones only, not all of them. This sample has 45,000 to 50,000 clones, with around nine tenths found just once. The specimen was CD4+ or CD8+ T cells sorted from blood, collected in a trial of the OX40 agonist ivuxolimab. Every receptor here comes from an adult with an advanced solid tumor such as melanoma, head and neck, liver or kidney cancer.

This CDR3 reads CASSPTANTEAFF. CDR3 bases: TGTGCCAGTAGCCCGACAGCGAACACTGAAGCTTTCTTT. V usage is TRBV19 and J usage is TRBJ1-1; a possible D gene is TRBD1 (5 bases). Germline V gene lookup returns CDR1 LNHDA and CDR2 SQIVND (reference sequence). V lost 6 bases and J lost 1, with 9 bases in between. CDR3 size: 13 residues.

The V call is TRBV25-1, the J call TRBJ2-1; D is ambiguous. V was clipped by 0 bases and J by 8 bases, with 14 bases between them. Germline CDR1 and CDR2: MGHDK and SYGVNS. The length of the CDR3 is 15 residues. This chain's CDR3 is CASSEYEGFIDEQFF. The DNA for the CDR3 is TGTGCCAGCAGTGAATATGAAGGTTTTATCGATGAGCAGTTCTTC.

This clone was found once. CDR3 sequence: CASSERWQDAYEQYV. The CDR3, as DNA: TGTGCCAGCAGTGAAAGGTGGCAGGATGCCTACGAGCAGTACGTC. The chain carries TRBV2 and TRBJ2-7; D is unresolved. V lost 2 bases and J lost 2, with 13 bases in between. From germline, CDR1 is SNHLY and CDR2 FYNNEI. This CDR3 contains 15 residues.

V usage is TRBV18 and J usage is TRBJ2-5; 8 nucleotides match TRBD2. V trimming: 1 base; J trimming: 2 bases; junction bases outside the gene matches: 9. Per germline, CDR1 KGHSH and CDR2 LQKENI. CDR3 length: 17 amino acids. The CDR3 spells CASSPRKTASGQETQYF. The CDR3 DNA reads TGTGCCAGCTCACCACGTAAAACGGCTAGCGGGCAAGAGACCCAGTACTTC.

This chain joins TRBV19 and TRBJ1-3; D gene ambiguous. Trimming stripped 3 bases from V and 0 bases from J, with 9 bases between. The germline V gene encodes CDR1 LNHDA and CDR2 SQIVND (reference sequence). This CDR3 spans 15 amino acids. The chain's CDR3 is CASSMFGSSGNTIYF. The DNA for the CDR3 is TGTGCCAGTAGTATGTTTGGCAGCTCTGGAAACACCATATATTTT.

This CDR3 reads CASSIETTNSPLHF. CDR3 bases: TGTGCCAGTAGTATAGAAACGACGAATTCACCCCTCCACTTT. The V gene is TRBV19, the J gene TRBJ1-6; the D is unclear. The V gene lost 0 bases and the J gene lost 7 bases, with 7 bases spanning the gap. In germline, CDR1 is LNHDA, CDR2 SQIVND (reference sequence). This CDR3 spans 14 amino acids. Full variable domain (missing parts from reference TRBV19 and TRBJ1-6): DGGITQSPKYLFRKEGQNVTLSCEQNLNHDAMYWYRQDPGQGLRLIYYSQIVNDFQKGDIAEGYSVSREKKESFPLTVTSAQKNPTAFYLCASSIETTNSPLHFGNGTRLTVT.

In this sample, this clone turned up once. V and J are TRBV9 and TRBJ1-1; perhaps TRBD1 as D (6 bases). The CDR3 runs to 15 residues. Germline CDR1 reads SGDLS; CDR2 reads YYNGEE. With 1 base removed from V and 2 bases from J, the gap between germline ends came to 12 bases. The CDR3 spells CASSVTGHYNTEAFF. The CDR3 region has the DNA TGTGCCAGCAGCGTAACGGGACACTATAACACTGAAGCTTTCTTT.

This chain links TRBV11-2 with TRBJ2-3; no reliable D call. The V and J ends lost 6 bases and 0 bases respectively, with 13 bases between them. Looked up from germline, CDR1 is SGHAT and CDR2 is FQNNGV. The CDR3 is 15 residues long. The CDR3 DNA is TGTGCCAGCAGAAGACTGGGCACTAGCACAGATACGCAGTATTTT. It yields the protein CASRRLGTSTDTQYF.

This chain joins TRBV6-5 and TRBJ2-5; D may match TRBD1 or TRBD2 (6 bases each). The germline V gene has CDR1 MNHEY and CDR2 SVGAGI. The CDR3 length is 14 residues. Trimming removed 2 bases at V and 5 bases at J, with 12 bases between. Here the CDR3 reads CASSYRGLQETQYF. CDR3 DNA sequence: TGTGCCAGCAGTTACCGGGGGCTACAGGAGACCCAGTACTTC.

The chain is built from TRBV4-1 and TRBJ2-7; tentatively, D is TRBD1 or TRBD2 (5 bases each). Trimming cost V 1 base and J 1 base, with 14 bases left between them. The CDR3 runs to 16 residues. Germline assignment: CDR1 MGHRA and CDR2 YSYEKL. The CDR3 DNA follows: TGCGCCAGCAGCCAAGTTCGAGGGGTAGCTTCCTACGAGCAGTACTTC. This codes for CASSQVRGVASYEQYF.

This chain connects TRBV28 to TRBJ2-5, with D possibly called TRBD1 or TRBD2 (5 bases each). The CDR3 has 13 residues. The V end lost 5 bases, the J end lost 1 base, and 8 bases lay between the germline ends. The germline V gene encodes CDR1 MDHEN and CDR2 SYDVKM. The DNA of the CDR3 is TGTGCCAGCAGTAGGGACGGCCAAGAGACCCAGTACTTC. Its translation: CASSRDGQETQYF.

V and J are TRBV7-9 and TRBJ2-3; 7 bases match TRBD2. Germline CDR1 and CDR2: SEHNR and FQNEAQ (reference sequence). The CDR3 is 16 residues long. J gave up 2 bases and V 5 bases, and 10 bases lay outside the gene matches. The CDR3 reads CASSLRDYQLTDTQYF. CDR3 nucleotides: TGTGCCAGCAGCCTCCGGGACTACCAACTCACAGATACGCAGTATTTT.

The chain couples TRBV28 to TRBJ2-5; D assignment may be TRBD1 or TRBD2 (5 bases each). Germline V lookup: CDR1 MDHEN, CDR2 SYDVKM. This CDR3 comprises 13 residues. Between the trimmed V and J ends, which lost 4 bases and 4 bases, there was a span of 10 bases. The DNA for the CDR3 is TGTGCCAGCAGTTCCGGGACCGCAGAGACCCAGTACTTC. Protein: CASSSGTAETQYF.

The chain has TRBV5-5 and TRBJ1-6; 8 bases are a match to TRBD1. CDR3 length: 14 residues. J lost 7 bases, V lost 2 bases, and 2 bases had no gene match. CDR1 is SGHKS and CDR2 is YYEKEE in the germline V gene (reference sequence). CDR3 protein: CASSLRQGNSPLHF. The DNA of the CDR3 is TGTGCCAGCAGCTTAAGACAGGGGAATTCACCCCTCCACTTT.

The CDR3 is CASSSQGQGGYNSPLHF. The CDR3 bases are TGTGCCAGCAGTTCACAGGGACAGGGTGGCTATAATTCACCCCTCCACTTT. The V call is TRBV27, the J call TRBJ1-6; 9 positions match TRBD1. Germline lookup yields CDR1 MNHEY and CDR2 SMNVEV (reference sequence). The CDR3 consists of 17 residues. The ends lost 4 bases at V and 3 bases at J; junction bases unmatched: 7.

The CDR3 spells CSVEVADYEQYF. CDR3 coding DNA: TGCAGCGTTGAAGTGGCGGATTACGAGCAGTACTTC. The chain joins TRBV29-1 to TRBJ2-7; D is unclear. The CDR3 runs to 12 residues. V was cut by 1 base and J by 4 bases, with 8 bases left in between. Germline CDR1 and CDR2: SQVTM and ANQGSEA.

The chain employs TRBV19 and TRBJ1-6, with D possibly TRBD1 on 5 matching bases. CDR3 length equals 12 residues. Germline loops: CDR1 LNHDA, CDR2 SQIVND (reference sequence). CDR3 region: CDSTGGRAPLHF. CDR3 nucleotides: TGTGACTCGACCGGGGGGAGGGCACCCCTCCACTTT.

This rearrangement joins TRBV5-6 to TRBJ2-4, with 12 bases aligning to TRBD2. The germline CDR1 and CDR2 sequences are SGHDT and YYEEEE. The CDR3 is 18 amino acids. V lost 4 bases to trimming and J lost 4 bases; unmatched junction nucleotides: 12. CDR3 in DNA: TGTGCCAGCAGCCCGGGACTAGCGGGTTACGCCGCAAAAAACATTCAGTACTTC. This gives the protein CASSPGLAGYAAKNIQYF.

The rearrangement uses TRBV29-1 and TRBJ2-1; no firm D call. The CDR3 loop spans 13 amino acids. Germline V gene sequence: CDR1 SQVTM, CDR2 ANQGSEA. Trimming pared 3 bases from V and 0 bases from J, leaving 6 bases between. The CDR3 DNA sequence: TGCAGCGTTGAGTACAGCTCCTACAATGAGCAGTTCTTC. Protein: CSVEYSSYNEQFF.

The chain has TRBV13 and TRBJ2-7; perhaps TRBD2 as D (5 bases). V lost 6 bases and J 3 bases, leaving 18 bases between the germline ends. Germline CDR1 PRHDT, CDR2 FYEKMQ (reference sequence). The CDR3 is made up of 15 amino acids. The CDR3 region has the DNA TGTGCCAGCAGTCCATTCGGGTCCGGGATCTACGAGCAGTACTTC. Its protein is CASSPFGSGIYEQYF. Variable domain in full (rest from reference TRBV13 and TRBJ2-7): AAGVIQSPRHLIKEKRETATLKCYPIPRHDTVYWYQQGPGQDPQFLISFYEKMQSDKGSIPDRFSAQQFSDYHSELNMSSLELGDSALYFCASSPFGSGIYEQYFGPGTRLTVT.

The chain joins TRBV11-1 to TRBJ1-1, with D hard to call. V was clipped by 1 base and J by 1 base, with 10 bases between them. Germline V gene lookup returns CDR1 SGHAT and CDR2 FQDESV (reference sequence). CDR3 size: 15 residues. CDR3 sequence (DNA): TGTGCCAGCAGCTTAGAGGACGGATGGAACACTGAAGCTTTCTTT. Amino acid sequence: CASSLEDGWNTEAFF.

V is TRBV10-1 and J is TRBJ2-7, with TRBD1 matching 7 bases. This CDR3 comprises 15 residues. The germline CDR1 and CDR2 sequences are WNHNN and SYGVQD (reference sequence). The V gene end was trimmed by 4 bases and the J gene end by 3 bases; junction bases not matched to a gene: 9. The CDR3, as DNA: TGCGCCAGCAGTGCAGGACAGGACCCTGGCTACGAGCAGTACTTC. Translating gives CASSAGQDPGYEQYF.

The J gene is TRBJ1-2, the V gene TRBV4-1; D is ambiguous. CDR1 is MGHRA, CDR2 YSYEKL, per germline. CDR3 size: 15 residues. With 0 bases removed from V and 6 bases from J, the gap between germline ends came to 14 bases. CDR3 in amino acids: CASSQEGAGGDGYTF. CDR3 in DNA: TGCGCCAGCAGCCAAGAGGGTGCCGGTGGGGATGGCTACACCTTC.

This clone was observed a handful of times. This chain uses TRBV19 with TRBJ1-1; tentative D call: TRBD1 (6 bases). Germline V CDR1 and CDR2: LNHDA, SQIVND (reference sequence). V was cut by 3 bases and J by 7 bases, with 15 bases left in between. The CDR3 has 14 amino acids. In nucleotides, the CDR3 is TGTGCCAGTAGTATTGGGGGGCTTGGTAATGAAGCTTTCTTT. Its protein is CASSIGGLGNEAFF.

Comment on this clone: Other nucleotide sequences in the sample specify the same CDR3. The CDR3 DNA follows: TGTGCCAGCAGTCTAGGGTCTTCTAACAATGAGCAGTTCTTC. It specifies CASSLGSSNNEQFF. The V gene is TRBV5-6, the J gene TRBJ2-1; D not resolved. Germline V gene data show CDR1 as SGHDT and CDR2 as YYEEEE. V gave up 5 bases and J gave up 5 bases, with 14 bases separating them. The CDR3 totals 14 residues.

The chain combines TRBV11-3 with TRBJ2-1; D remains ambiguous. The CDR3 spans 14 residues. V lost 5 bases and J 6 bases, leaving 14 bases between the germline ends. CDR1 SGHNT and CDR2 YENEEA come from the germline V gene. The CDR3 sequence is CASSPRLDPNEQFF. The DNA for the CDR3 is TGTGCCAGCAGCCCACGACTGGATCCCAATGAGCAGTTCTTC.

J is TRBJ2-3 and V is TRBV4-1; 9 bases are a match to TRBD2. The CDR3 spans 18 residues. V lost 4 bases and J lost 4; bases outside the gene matches: 15. The germline gives CDR1 MGHRA, CDR2 YSYEKL. CDR3 residues: CASSLLLLSGGRSDTQYF. CDR3 DNA sequence: TGCGCCAGCAGCCTACTCCTCTTAAGCGGGGGGCGGTCAGATACGCAGTATTTT.

This chain links TRBV7-8 with TRBJ1-3; D ambiguous. Trimming took 1 base from V and 0 from J, leaving 4 bases between them. Germline V lookup: CDR1 SGHVS, CDR2 FQNEAQ. The CDR3 is made up of 14 amino acids. CDR3 sequence reads: CASSLGTSGNTIYF. The CDR3 DNA is TGTGCCAGCAGCTTAGGGACCTCTGGAAACACCATATATTTT.

The chain is built from TRBV9 and TRBJ2-2, with D possibly being TRBD2 (6 bases). CDR3 size: 17 residues. CDR1 and CDR2 from the germline V gene are SGDLS and YYNGEE. V shed 1 base and J shed 6 bases, with 19 bases lying between them. CDR3 region: CASSVFPGTGAPGELFF. DNA of the CDR3: TGTGCCAGCAGCGTATTCCCCGGGACTGGGGCCCCCGGGGAGCTGTTTTTT.

The V call is TRBV18, the J call TRBJ1-1; the D is unclear. The CDR3 is made up of 16 amino acids. Germline assignment: CDR1 KGHSH and CDR2 LQKENI. Trimming left V 3 bases short and J 0 bases short, with 14 bases between. The CDR3 protein is CASSPLATVMNTEAFF. The CDR3, as DNA: TGTGCCAGCTCACCCTTAGCGACGGTCATGAACACTGAAGCTTTCTTT.

The gene calls are TRBV7-2 and TRBJ2-4; possibly TRBD1 for D (6 bases). Per the germline V gene, CDR1 is SGHTA and CDR2 is FQGNSA. V was cut by 5 bases and J by 7 bases, with 12 bases left in between. This CDR3 spans 13 amino acids. The CDR3 DNA follows: TGTGCCAGCAGCCCAGATCAGGGGAACATTCAGTACTTC. Translated: CASSPDQGNIQYF.

CDR3 protein: CASSIDFSGGPADTQYF. The CDR3 nucleotides are TGTGCCAGTAGTATAGATTTTAGCGGGGGCCCCGCAGATACGCAGTATTTT. The chain recombines TRBV19 with TRBJ2-3, with TRBD2 identical over 9 bases. Looked up from germline, CDR1 is LNHDA and CDR2 is SQIVND (reference sequence). With 0 bases clipped from V and 4 bases from J, the junction kept 8 bases outside the gene matches. The CDR3 loop spans 17 amino acids.